The next 4 T cell receptor beta chains were all read from a single sample in a study of blood T cell repertoires in COVID-19. Here immunoSEQ multiplex PCR was the method, and the copy in TCRdb shows in-frame clones only, minus some. The repertoire includes about 280,000 clones, roughly 89% of them detected once, and more than 1.5% sits in the top ten. The specimen sequenced was PBMCs or T cells enriched from blood (not recorded which). These receptors all stem from a woman in her sixties who had recovered from COVID-19.

The chain uses TRBV28 and TRBJ2-5; maybe TRBD2 (7 bases). CDR1 MDHEN and CDR2 SYDVKM come from the germline V gene. The CDR3 totals 13 residues. V gave up 5 bases and J gave up 7 bases, with 14 bases separating them. The CDR3 is CASSTGLGGTQYF. Here the CDR3 DNA reads TGTGCCAGCAGTACCGGACTAGGGGGGACCCAGTACTTC. The variable domain in full, with the rest retrieved from reference TRBV28 and TRBJ2-5, is DVKVTQSSRYLVKRTGEKVFLECVQDMDHENMFWYRQDPGLGLRLIYFSYDVKMKEKGDIPEGYSVSREKKERFSLILESASTNQTSMYLCASSTGLGGTQYFGPGTRLLVL.

V gene TRBV2 combines with J gene TRBJ2-7; TRBD1 agrees at 11 bases. The CDR3 length is 14 residues. Looked up from germline, CDR1 is SNHLY and CDR2 is FYNNEI. Unmatched junction bases numbered 3, after V lost 4 bases and J lost 4 bases. The CDR3: CASSAGTGGYEQYF. In DNA, the CDR3 is TGTGCCAGCAGTGCCGGGACAGGGGGTTACGAGCAGTACTTC.

This chain links TRBV11-3 with TRBJ1-2; 7 bases agree with TRBD1. The germline CDR1 and CDR2 sequences are SGHNT and YENEEA. With V trimmed by 2 bases and J by 6 bases, 21 bases remained unmatched. The CDR3 has 19 amino acids. The CDR3 loop is CASSLPEGVDRALVDGYTF. The CDR3 region has the DNA TGTGCCAGCAGCTTACCCGAAGGAGTAGACAGGGCTCTTGTGGATGGCTACACCTTC.

This chain links TRBV11-2 with TRBJ1-6; no clear D. CDR3 size: 13 residues. Germline V gene lookup returns CDR1 SGHAT and CDR2 FQNNGV. Trimming left V 2 bases short and J 10 bases short, with 9 bases between. The CDR3 DNA reads as TGTGCCAGCAGCTTATCGGAGAACTCACCCCTCCACTTT. This translates into CASSLSENSPLHF. Filled out from reference TRBV11-2 and TRBJ1-6, the complete variable domain reads EAGVAQSPRYKIIEKRQSVAFWCNPISGHATLYWYQQILGQGPKLLIQFQNNGVVDDSQLPKDRFSAERLKGVDSTLKIQPAKLEDSAVYLCASSLSENSPLHFGNGTRLTVT.